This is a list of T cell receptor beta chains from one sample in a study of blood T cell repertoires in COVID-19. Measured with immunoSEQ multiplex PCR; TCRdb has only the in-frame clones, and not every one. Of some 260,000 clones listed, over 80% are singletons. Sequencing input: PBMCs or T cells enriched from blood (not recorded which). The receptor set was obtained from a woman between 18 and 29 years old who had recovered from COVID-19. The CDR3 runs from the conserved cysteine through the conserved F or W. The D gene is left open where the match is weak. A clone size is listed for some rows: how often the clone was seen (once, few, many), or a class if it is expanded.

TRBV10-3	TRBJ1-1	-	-	CAISHLLTVLNTEAFF	TGTGCCATCAGTCACCTCCTTACGGTCTTGAACACTGAAGCTTTCTTT
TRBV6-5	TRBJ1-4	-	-	CASREGGEKLFF	TGTGCCAGCCGGGAGGGTGGGGAAAAACTGTTTTTT
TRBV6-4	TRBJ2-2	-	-	CASSVQGKAGELFF	TGTGCCAGCAGTGTACAGGGAAAGGCCGGGGAGCTGTTTTTT
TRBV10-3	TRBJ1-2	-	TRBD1	CAIVDRVNYGYTF	TGTGCCATAGTGGACAGGGTGAACTATGGCTACACCTTC
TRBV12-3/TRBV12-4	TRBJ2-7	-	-	CASSRQQTYEQYF	TGTGCCAGCAGCCGACAGCAAACCTACGAGCAGTACTTC
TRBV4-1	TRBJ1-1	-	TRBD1	CASSRDRGGEAFF	TGCGCCAGCAGCCGAGACAGGGGCGGGGAAGCTTTCTTT
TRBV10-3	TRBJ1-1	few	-	CAISELGRNTEAFF	TGTGCCATCAGTGAACTCGGGAGAAACACTGAAGCTTTCTTT
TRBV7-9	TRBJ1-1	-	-	CASSYPVRSGNTEAFF	TGTGCCAGCAGCTATCCCGTGCGGTCCGGGAACACTGAAGCTTTCTTT
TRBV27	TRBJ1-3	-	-	CASRPGGGNTIYF	TGTGCCAGCAGGCCGGGTGGCGGAAACACCATATATTTT
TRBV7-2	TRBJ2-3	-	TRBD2	CASSLARGERDTQYF	TGTGCCAGCAGCTTAGCGCGGGGGGAGAGAGATACGCAGTATTTT
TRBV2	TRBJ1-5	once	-	CASSEVTVNQPQHF	TGTGCCAGCAGTGAAGTGACAGTCAATCAGCCCCAGCATTTT
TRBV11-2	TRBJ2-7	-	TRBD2	CASSRTSGSYEQYF	TGTGCCAGCAGCCGGACTAGCGGGAGCTACGAGCAGTACTTC
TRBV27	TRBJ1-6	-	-	CASSQRGKSTVNSPLHF	TGTGCCAGCAGCCAACGGGGAAAATCCACAGTTAATTCACCCCTCCACTTT
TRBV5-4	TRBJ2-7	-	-	CASSLEDSYEQYF	TGTGCCAGCAGCTTGGAGGACAGTTACGAGCAGTACTTC